The present entry profiles one TCR beta chain with its context. Its specificity is unknown. The data were taken from a study of radiotherapy plus CTLA-4 blockade in lung cancer. General study findings and limits: Blood TCR clones of tumor origin expanded after radiotherapy plus ipilimumab.

CDR3 length: 16 residues. V was pared by 0 bases and J by 1 base, with 11 bases between. The V gene's germline CDR1 is SGDLS and CDR2 YYNGEE. Sequencing was performed with immunoSEQ multiplex PCR; in TCRdb, only in-frame clones are kept and a portion is missing. The top ten hold about 14% of the sample, which has 85,000 to 100,000 clones, approximately 75% seen once. This chain joins TRBV9 and TRBJ2-1; perhaps TRBD1 as D (6 bases). This TCR was recovered from a human donor with non-small cell lung cancer that progressed on radiotherapy plus ipilimumab. The material sequenced was peripheral blood, taken from a patient treated with radiotherapy plus ipilimumab. In DNA form, the CDR3 reads TGTGCCAGCAGCGTAGTCGGGCAGGGGTCCTACAATGAGCAGTTCTTC. It is translated as CASSVVGQGSYNEQFF.